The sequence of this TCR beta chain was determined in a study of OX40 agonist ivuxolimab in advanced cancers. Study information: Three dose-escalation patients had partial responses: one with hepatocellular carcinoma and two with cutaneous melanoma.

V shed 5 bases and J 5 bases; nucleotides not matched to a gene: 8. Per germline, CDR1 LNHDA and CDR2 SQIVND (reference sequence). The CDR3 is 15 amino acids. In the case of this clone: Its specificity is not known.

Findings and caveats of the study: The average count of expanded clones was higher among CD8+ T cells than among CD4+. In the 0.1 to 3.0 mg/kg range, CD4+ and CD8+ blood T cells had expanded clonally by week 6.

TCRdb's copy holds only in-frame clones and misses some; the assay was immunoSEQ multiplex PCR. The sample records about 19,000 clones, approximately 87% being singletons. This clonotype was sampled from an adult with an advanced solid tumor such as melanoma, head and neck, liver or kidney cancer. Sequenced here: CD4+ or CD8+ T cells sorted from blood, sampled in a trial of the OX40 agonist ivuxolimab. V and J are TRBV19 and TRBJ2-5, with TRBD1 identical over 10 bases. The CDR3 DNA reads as TGTGCCAGTAGTTACGGACAGGGGGTTTCTGAGACCCAGTACTTC. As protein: CASSYGQGVSETQYF.